This TCR beta chain was observed in a study of blood T cell repertoires in COVID-19. Study-wide background: From the United States, Italy and Spain came samples of acute and convalescent COVID-19. T cells, B-cell-depleted T cells, or PBMCs provided the cDNA or gDNA that served as material.

Produced via immunoSEQ multiplex PCR; TCRdb's table is partial and in-frame only. The sample contains 72,000 or so clones, roughly 90% of which appear only once. CDR1 MDHEN and CDR2 SYDVKM come from the germline V gene. This CDR3 contains 17 residues. V was shortened by 2 bases and J by 9 bases, with 23 bases between the two germline ends. This receptor was taken from a man aged 55 to 70 with acute or convalescent COVID-19. The chain has TRBV28 and TRBJ1-5; possible D gene TRBD1, 6 bases. The sample consisted of peripheral blood. In DNA form, the CDR3 reads TGTGCCAGCAGTTTAGTCAGGGGATCGTCCGTTTGGCGGCCCCAGCATTTT. Translation gives CASSLVRGSSVWRPQHF.